The present entry profiles one T cell receptor beta chain with its context. Its antigen is currently unknown. This sample was taken from a study of T-cell reconstitution after alpha-beta-depleted transplantation in children. Overall study results and limits: Reports say that about two months after transplant, the alpha-beta T cells came out of several hundred graft clones that had expanded. Recipient T cells and thymic progenitors that survived gave rise to the high TCRbeta diversity observed at day 60 in some patients. Newly produced T cells mostly accounted for T-cell counts and diversity one year post-transplant.

Researchers prepared the TCRbeta library using unique molecular identifiers, the study reports. TCRdb re-derived calls from the PCR reads in MiXCR, one entry per CDR3 protein. The sample lists a few hundred thousand distinct CDR3 sequences, 25% to 30% occurring once. V was pared by 2 bases and J by 0 bases, with 13 bases between. Germline V lookup: CDR1 ENHRY, CDR2 SYGVKD. CDR3 size: 16 residues. The origin of this receptor is a boy under three years old with Wiskott-Aldrich syndrome, due to receive a stem cell transplant. The sample was PBMCs, taken before TCRalphabeta/CD19-depleted stem cell transplant. The chain joins TRBV10-3 to TRBJ1-1, with a possible D match to TRBD1 (5 bases). CDR3 DNA sequence: TGTGCCATCAGTGAGCCCCAGGGAAGGATGAACACTGAAGCTTTCTTT. Its protein is CAISEPQGRMNTEAFF.